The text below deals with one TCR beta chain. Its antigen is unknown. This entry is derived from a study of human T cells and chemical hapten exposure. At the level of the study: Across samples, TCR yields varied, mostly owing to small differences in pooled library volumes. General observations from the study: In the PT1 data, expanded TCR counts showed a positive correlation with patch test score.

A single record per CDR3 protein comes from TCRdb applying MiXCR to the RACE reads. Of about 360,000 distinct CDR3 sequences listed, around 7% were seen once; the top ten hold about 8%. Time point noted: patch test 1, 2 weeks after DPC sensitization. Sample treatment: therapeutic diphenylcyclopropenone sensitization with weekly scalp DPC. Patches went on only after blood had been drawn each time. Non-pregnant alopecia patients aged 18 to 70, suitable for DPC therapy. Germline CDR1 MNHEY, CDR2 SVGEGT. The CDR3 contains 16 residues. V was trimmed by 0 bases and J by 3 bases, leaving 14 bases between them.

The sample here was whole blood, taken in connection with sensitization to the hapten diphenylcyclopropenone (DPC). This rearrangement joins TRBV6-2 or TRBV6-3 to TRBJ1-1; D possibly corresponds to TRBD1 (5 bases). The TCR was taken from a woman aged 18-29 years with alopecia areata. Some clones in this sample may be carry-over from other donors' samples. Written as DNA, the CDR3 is TGTGCCAGCAGTTACTCGATGTTCAGGGCGGACACTGAAGCTTTCTTT. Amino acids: CASSYSMFRADTEAFF.